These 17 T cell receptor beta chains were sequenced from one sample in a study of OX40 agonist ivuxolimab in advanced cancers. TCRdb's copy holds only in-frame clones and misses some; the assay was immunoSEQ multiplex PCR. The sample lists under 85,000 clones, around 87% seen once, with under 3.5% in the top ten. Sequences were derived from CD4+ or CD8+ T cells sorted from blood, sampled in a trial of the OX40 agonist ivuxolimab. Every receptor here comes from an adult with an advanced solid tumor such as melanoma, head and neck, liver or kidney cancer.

CDR3 nucleotide sequence: TGTGCCAGCAGTTTAGGGAGGGCTAGCGGGAGAGATGAGCAGTTCTTC. It encodes CASSLGRASGRDEQFF. This chain connects TRBV28 to TRBJ2-1; 10 nucleotides align to TRBD2. Trimming removed 2 bases from V and 8 bases from J; junction bases left unmatched: 9. This CDR3 is 16 amino acids long. Germline CDR1 and CDR2: MDHEN and SYDVKM.

As DNA, the CDR3 is TGTGCCAGCAGTTACCCCGAGACAGGGGGCGGCACTGAAGCTTTCTTT. Its protein is CASSYPETGGGTEAFF. V is TRBV6-6 and J is TRBJ1-1; 10 nucleotides align to TRBD1. CDR3 length: 16 amino acids. From germline, CDR1 is MNHNY and CDR2 SVGAGI (reference sequence). J was trimmed by 4 bases and V by 2 bases; bases with no gene match: 7.

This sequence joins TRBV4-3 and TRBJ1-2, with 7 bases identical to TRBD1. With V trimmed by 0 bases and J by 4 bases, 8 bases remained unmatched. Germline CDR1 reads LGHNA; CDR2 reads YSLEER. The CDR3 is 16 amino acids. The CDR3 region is CASSQESETGIYGYTF. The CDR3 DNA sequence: TGCGCCAGCAGCCAAGAGAGTGAGACAGGGATCTATGGCTACACCTTC.

The CDR3 protein is CASSPGPNQPQHF. DNA for the CDR3: TGTGCCAGCAGCCCTGGACCTAATCAGCCCCAGCATTTT. The gene calls are TRBV11-2 and TRBJ1-5; D call uncertain. Germline values: CDR1 SGHAT, CDR2 FQNNGV. This CDR3 comprises 13 residues. V was clipped by 5 bases and J by 4 bases, with 9 bases between them.

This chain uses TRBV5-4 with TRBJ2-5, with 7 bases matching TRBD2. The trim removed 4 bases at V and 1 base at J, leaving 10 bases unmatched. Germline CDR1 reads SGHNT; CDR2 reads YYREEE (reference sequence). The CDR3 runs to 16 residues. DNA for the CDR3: TGTGCCAGCAGCCTTGGTGCGGGGGTCTTCCAAGAGACCCAGTACTTC. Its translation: CASSLGAGVFQETQYF.

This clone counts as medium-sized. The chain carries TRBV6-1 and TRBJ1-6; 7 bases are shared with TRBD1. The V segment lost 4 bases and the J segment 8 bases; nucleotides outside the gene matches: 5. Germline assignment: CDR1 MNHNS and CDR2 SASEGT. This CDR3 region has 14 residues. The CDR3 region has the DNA TGTGCCAGCAGTGTTAGGACAGGTTATTCACCCCTCCACTTT. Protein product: CASSVRTGYSPLHF.

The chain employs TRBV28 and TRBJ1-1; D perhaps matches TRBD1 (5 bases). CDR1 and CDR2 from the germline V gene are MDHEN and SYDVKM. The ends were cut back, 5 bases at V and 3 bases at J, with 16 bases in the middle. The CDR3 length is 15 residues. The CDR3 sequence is CASSKQGVGHTEAFF. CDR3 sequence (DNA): TGTGCCAGCAGTAAGCAGGGTGTGGGGCACACTGAAGCTTTCTTT.

The CDR3 loop reads CASSVTGGDGYTF. The CDR3, as DNA: TGCGCCAGCAGCGTGACAGGGGGTGATGGCTACACCTTC. The chain joins TRBV5-1 to TRBJ1-2; 9 bases map to TRBD1. The CDR3 extends over 13 amino acids. Germline V gene data show CDR1 as SGHRS and CDR2 as YFSETQ. V lost 4 bases, J lost 6 bases, and 4 bases stayed unmatched.

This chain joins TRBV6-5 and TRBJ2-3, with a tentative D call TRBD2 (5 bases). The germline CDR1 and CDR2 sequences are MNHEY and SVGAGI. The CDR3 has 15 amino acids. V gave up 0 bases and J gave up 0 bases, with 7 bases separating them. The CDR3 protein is CASSYSRASTDTQYF. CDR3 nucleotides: TGTGCCAGCAGTTACTCGCGGGCTAGCACAGATACGCAGTATTTT.

In DNA form, the CDR3 reads TGCAGCGTCGCAGATAGCAATCAGCCCCAGCATTTT. Amino acids: CSVADSNQPQHF. J is TRBJ1-5 and V is TRBV29-1; D unclear. The CDR3 sequence is 12 residues long. The germline V and J ends were trimmed by 6 bases and 0 bases, with 6 bases remaining between them. The V gene's germline CDR1 is SQVTM and CDR2 ANQGSEA.

The CDR3, as DNA: TGTGCCAGCAGTGAACGGCCGGATACGCAGTATTTT. Translated, it gives CASSERPDTQYF. V gene TRBV2 combines with J gene TRBJ2-3; D remains unclear. Looked up from germline, CDR1 is SNHLY and CDR2 is FYNNEI. The V end lost 2 bases, the J end lost 6 bases, and 6 bases lay between the germline ends. The CDR3 is 12 residues long.

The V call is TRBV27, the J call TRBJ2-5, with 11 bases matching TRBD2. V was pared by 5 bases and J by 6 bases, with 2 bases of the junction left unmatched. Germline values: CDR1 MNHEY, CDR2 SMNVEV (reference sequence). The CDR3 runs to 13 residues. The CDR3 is CASSIAGGQTQYF. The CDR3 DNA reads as TGTGCCAGCAGTATAGCGGGGGGGCAGACCCAGTACTTC.

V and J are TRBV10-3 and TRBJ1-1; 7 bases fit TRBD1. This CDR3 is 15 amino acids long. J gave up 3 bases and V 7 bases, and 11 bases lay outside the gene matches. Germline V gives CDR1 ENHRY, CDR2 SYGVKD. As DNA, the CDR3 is TGTGCCATCACAGGGGGGGGGTCCTCGGACACTGAAGCTTTCTTT. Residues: CAITGGGSSDTEAFF.

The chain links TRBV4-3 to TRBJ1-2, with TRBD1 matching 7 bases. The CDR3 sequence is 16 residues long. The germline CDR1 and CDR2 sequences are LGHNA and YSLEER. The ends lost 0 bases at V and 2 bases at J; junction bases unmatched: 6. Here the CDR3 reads CASSQDWVTGNYGYTF. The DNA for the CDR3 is TGCGCCAGCAGCCAAGATTGGGTGACAGGGAACTATGGCTACACCTTC.

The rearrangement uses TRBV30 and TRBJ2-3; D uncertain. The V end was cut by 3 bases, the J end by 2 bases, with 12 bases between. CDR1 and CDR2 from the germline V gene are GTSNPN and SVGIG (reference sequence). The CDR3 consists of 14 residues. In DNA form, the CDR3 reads TGTGCCTGGAGCGAAGCCAGACTCACAGATACGCAGTATTTT. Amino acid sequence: CAWSEARLTDTQYF.

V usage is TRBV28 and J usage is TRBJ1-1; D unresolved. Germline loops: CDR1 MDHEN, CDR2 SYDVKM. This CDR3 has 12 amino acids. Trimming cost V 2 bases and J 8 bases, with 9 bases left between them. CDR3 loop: CASSLGRREAFF. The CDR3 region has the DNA TGTGCCAGCAGTTTAGGAAGAAGGGAAGCTTTCTTT.

In DNA, the CDR3 is TGTGCCAGCAGTGGACAGGGACTGAACTACAATGAGCAGTTCTTC. Its translation: CASSGQGLNYNEQFF. The chain carries TRBV2 and TRBJ2-1; D perhaps matches TRBD1 (7 bases). The CDR3 extends over 15 amino acids. Between the trimmed V and J ends, which lost 4 bases and 3 bases, there was a span of 13 bases. CDR1 and CDR2 (germline): SNHLY, FYNNEI.